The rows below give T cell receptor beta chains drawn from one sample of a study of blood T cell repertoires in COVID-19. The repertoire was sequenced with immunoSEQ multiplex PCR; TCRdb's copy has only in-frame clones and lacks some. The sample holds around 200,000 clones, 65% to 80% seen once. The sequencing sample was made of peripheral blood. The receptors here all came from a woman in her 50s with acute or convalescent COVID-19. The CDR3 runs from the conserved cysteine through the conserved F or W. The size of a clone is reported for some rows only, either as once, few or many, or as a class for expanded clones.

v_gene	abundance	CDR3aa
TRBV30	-	CAWTGGSNQPQHF
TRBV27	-	CASSFTEGGGYGYTF
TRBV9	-	CASSKIDLAGAEQFF
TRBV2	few	CASSPDRSSYEQYF
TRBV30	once	CAWSVRSGPYEQYF
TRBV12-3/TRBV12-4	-	CASSVRPGELFF
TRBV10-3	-	CAISAHSKDWVGTQYF
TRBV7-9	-	CASSLERERETQYF
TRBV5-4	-	CASSDKRQGRNEQYF
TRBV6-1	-	CASSELRFDARNEQFF
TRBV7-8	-	CASSFAGEFEKLFF
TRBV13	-	CASSFGRGREKLFF
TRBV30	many	CAWSYRVNYGYTF
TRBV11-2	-	CASSLDAAGASYEQYF
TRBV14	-	CASSQRGGLAKNIQYF
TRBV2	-	CASTGTGNQPQHF
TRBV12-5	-	CASGLREVGANVLTF
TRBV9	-	CASSVGTGSNQPQHF
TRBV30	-	CAWSVPEGYGYTF
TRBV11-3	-	CASSVSGGPVNEQFF
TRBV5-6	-	CASASFRAGVTDTQYF
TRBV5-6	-	CASSLFGQGRDTQYF
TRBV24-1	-	CATSGVGDTGELFF
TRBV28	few	CASSPLTTGRYTF
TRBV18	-	CASSENIYEQYF
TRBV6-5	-	CASSYTRDISYEQYF
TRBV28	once	CASSLSTGQVNSPLHF
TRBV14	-	CASSQPGLRGYTF
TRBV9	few	CASSSRQGSTDTQYF
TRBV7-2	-	CASSPREGANYGYTF
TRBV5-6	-	CASSSTGDNQPQHF
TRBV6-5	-	CASSPGQMNTEAFF
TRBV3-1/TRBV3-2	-	CASSPRTGGLSYEQYF
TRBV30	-	CAWSVLEQTF
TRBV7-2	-	CASSRRTSGSHEQFF
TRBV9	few	CASSVEGGDEKLFF
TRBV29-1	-	CSVLTGDFKTIYF
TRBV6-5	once	CATRTGGLYYGYTF
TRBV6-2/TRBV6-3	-	CASSYRETSRFEQFF
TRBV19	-	CASSIQGRVQPQHF
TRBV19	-	CASSIDRRRTVLPYNEQFF
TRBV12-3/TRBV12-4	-	CAINRVKYEQYF
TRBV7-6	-	CASSPRKEELFF
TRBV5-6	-	CASSQRQGWGSPLHF
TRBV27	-	CASSLLSSGARDTQYF
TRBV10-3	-	CAISEGGTSYEQYF
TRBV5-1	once	CASSATGDLSNEQFF
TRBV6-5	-	CASTEDRGTYEQYF
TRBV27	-	CASSYDRGRGDTQYF
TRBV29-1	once	CSVQTRQGGNTEAFF
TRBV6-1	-	CASSEYMGLSYGYTF
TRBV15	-	CATSRDRGRGQPQHF
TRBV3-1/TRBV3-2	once	CASSPMRGWTEAFF
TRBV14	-	CASKRGGDYGYTF
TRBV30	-	CAWMGQGRSSPLHF